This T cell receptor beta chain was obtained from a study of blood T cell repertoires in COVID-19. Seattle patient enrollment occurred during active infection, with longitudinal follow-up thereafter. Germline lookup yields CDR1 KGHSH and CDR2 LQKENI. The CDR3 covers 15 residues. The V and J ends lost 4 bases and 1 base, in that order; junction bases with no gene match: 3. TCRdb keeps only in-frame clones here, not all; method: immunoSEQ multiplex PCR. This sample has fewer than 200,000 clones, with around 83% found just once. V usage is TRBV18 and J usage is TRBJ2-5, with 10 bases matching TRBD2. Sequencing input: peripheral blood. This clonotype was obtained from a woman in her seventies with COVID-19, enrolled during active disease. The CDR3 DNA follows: TGTGCCAGCTCACTGCAGCGGGAGGGCCAAGAGACCCAGTACTTC. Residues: CASSLQREGQETQYF.